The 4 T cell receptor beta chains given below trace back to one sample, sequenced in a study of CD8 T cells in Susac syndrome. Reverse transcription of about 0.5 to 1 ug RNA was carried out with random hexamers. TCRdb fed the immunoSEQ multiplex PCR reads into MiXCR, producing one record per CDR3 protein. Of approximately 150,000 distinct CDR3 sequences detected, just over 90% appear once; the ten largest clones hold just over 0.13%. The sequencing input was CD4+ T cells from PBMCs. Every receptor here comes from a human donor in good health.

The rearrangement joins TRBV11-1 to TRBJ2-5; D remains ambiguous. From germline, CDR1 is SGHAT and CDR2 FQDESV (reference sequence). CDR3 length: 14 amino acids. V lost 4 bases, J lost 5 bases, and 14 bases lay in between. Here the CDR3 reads CASSYDSAWETQYF. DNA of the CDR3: TGTGCCAGCAGCTATGACTCGGCCTGGGAGACCCAGTACTTC.

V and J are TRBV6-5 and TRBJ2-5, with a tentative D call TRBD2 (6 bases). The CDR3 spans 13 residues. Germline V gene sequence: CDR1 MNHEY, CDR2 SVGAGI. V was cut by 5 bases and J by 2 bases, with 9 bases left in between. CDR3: CASSRRDQETQYF. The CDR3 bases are TGTGCCAGCAGTCGGCGGGATCAAGAGACCCAGTACTTC.

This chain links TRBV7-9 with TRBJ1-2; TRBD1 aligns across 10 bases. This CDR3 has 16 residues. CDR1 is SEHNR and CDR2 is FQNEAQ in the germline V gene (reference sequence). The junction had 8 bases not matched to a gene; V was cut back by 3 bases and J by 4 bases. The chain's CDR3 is CASSLGQGSEAYGYTF. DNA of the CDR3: TGTGCCAGCAGCTTGGGACAGGGGAGTGAGGCCTATGGCTACACCTTC. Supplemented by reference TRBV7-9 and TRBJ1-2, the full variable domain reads DTGVSQNPRHKITKRGQNVTFRCDPISEHNRLYWYRQTLGQGPEFLTYFQNEAQLEKSRLLSDRFSAERPKGSFSTLEIQRTEQGDSAMYLCASSLGQGSEAYGYTFGSGTRLTVV.

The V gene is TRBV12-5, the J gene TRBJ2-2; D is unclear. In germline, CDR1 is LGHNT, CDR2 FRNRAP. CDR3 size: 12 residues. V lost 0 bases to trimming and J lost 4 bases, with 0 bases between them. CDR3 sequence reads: CASGLVTGELFF. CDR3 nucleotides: TGTGCTAGTGGTTTGGTCACCGGGGAGCTGTTTTTT.